This T cell receptor (beta chain) was sequenced during a study of blood T cell repertoires in COVID-19 (dated by TCRdb to between 2020 and 2021). At the level of the whole study: Samples from collaborators originated in the United States, Italy and Spain and spanned both the acute and convalescent phases of COVID-19. The samples were drawn from two sources: the first 160 participants of the ongoing ImmuneRACE study, and 950 to 1,500 subjects contributed by 6 global collaborators. The repertoires were released in a freely available public database intended as a resource for research on the immune response to SARS-CoV-2. Where available, HLA class I and class II types were taken from metadata supplied by the sample provider and were not determined by assay-based typing. The material from the prospective study consisted of cDNA or gDNA derived from T cells, B-cell-depleted T cells, or PBMCs. A de-identified subject ID, COVID-19 status, age in years and sex were almost always included in the sample metadata. Subjects who had been exposed to COVID-19, were actively infected with it, or had recovered from it provided the deeply sampled blood TCRbeta repertoires that made up the dataset.

Via the germline V gene, CDR1 is SGHRS and CDR2 YFSETQ. V is cut back by 4 bases and J by 3 bases, with 6 bases in the junction unmatched. The CDR3 holds 16 amino acids from the cysteine to the phenylalanine. Just the 48-base CDR3 DNA is kept, in frame starting at base 1. Each collaborating institution followed its own protocols to collect whole blood in K2EDTA tubes. For TCRbeta analysis, collaborators shipped samples in one of three forms: frozen whole blood, isolated PBMCs, or DNA extracted from either of those sample types. Notes on this clone: Its recognized antigen is unknown. Per-nucleotide qualities are absent, and no much larger clonotype sits a single base away.

TCRbeta CDR3 regions were amplified from genomic DNA using the immunoSEQ Assay, a bias-controlled multiplex PCR. Regarding the original processing steps: The number of nucleated cells in each sample was estimated from the amplification of reference gene primers within the assay. To quantify the absolute abundance of each unique TCRbeta CDR3 rearrangement, sequence reads were collapsed and filtered. Productive Simpson clonality was computed per sample as the square root of Simpson's diversity index over productive rearrangements. TCRdb mirrors the immuneACCESS table, restricted to in-frame sequences. Some clones are absent from its copies; in checked studies, under half trace to an unresolved V gene, and the reason for the others is unknown. V and J calls and clone size are given by that table; D and trimming were obtained from the DNA. This sample is represented by over 55,000 clones; more than 85% of them were singletons. Jointly, the top ten make up 2% to 2.5% of the sample.

What the work shows at the level of the full study, not this receptor alone: Clinical and demographic metadata were provided uncurated, with the amount varying by source and participant.

The TCR originated in a man aged 55-75 years with acute or convalescent COVID-19. The receptor chain draws on TRBV5-1 and TRBJ2-7; a stretch of 14 junction bases matches TRBD2. Specimen: peripheral blood. Here the CDR3 is given as CASSHGTSGSVYEQYF. Here is the DNA: TGCGCCAGCAGCCACGGGACTAGCGGGAGTGTCTACGAGCAGTACTTC.